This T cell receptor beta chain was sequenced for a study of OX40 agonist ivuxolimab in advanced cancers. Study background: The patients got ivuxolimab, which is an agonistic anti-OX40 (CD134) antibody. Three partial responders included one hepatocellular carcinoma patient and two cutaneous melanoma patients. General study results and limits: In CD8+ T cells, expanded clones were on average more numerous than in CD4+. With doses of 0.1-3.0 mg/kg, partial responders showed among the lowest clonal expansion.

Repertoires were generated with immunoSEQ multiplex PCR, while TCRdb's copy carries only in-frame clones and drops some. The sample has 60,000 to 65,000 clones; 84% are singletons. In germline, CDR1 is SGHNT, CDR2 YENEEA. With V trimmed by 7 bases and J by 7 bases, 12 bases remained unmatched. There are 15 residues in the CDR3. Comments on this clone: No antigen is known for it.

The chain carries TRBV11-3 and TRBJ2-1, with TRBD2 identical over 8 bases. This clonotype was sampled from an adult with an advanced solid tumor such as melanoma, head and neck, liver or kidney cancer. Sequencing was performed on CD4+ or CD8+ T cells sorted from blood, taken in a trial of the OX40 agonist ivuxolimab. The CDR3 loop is CASTLSGGAGNEQFF. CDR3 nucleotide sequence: TGTGCCAGCACCCTATCGGGGGGGGCTGGAAATGAGCAGTTCTTC.